This T cell receptor (beta chain) was recorded in a study of vaccination and CD4 T cells after COVID-19. The wider study: Post-COVID draws followed diagnosis by a median approximately 100 days (range 35 to 161).

Treatment here: approximately 9-day PBMC culture with coronavirus spike peptide pools or control peptides (ViraFEST assay). Antigen-specific T cells were expanded with peptide pools by ViraFEST, and TCRs were then sequenced. IL-2 (10 IU/ml) and peptide pools (approximately 9.8 ug/ml) were added to cultures of a few million PBMCs per well. About this clonotype: The antigen is unknown.

At the Johns Hopkins FTIC core, DNA taken from cultured CD4+ T cells was sequenced by way of the Oncomine TCR Beta short-read assay. TCRdb independently ran MiXCR on the PCR reads; one entry per CDR3 protein. The table shows roughly 14,000 distinct CDR3 sequences, with 45% to 50% occurring only once. The study's findings and limits: Median SARS-CoV-2-reactive clonotype numbers went up from roughly 21 to 40, but not significantly.

This TCR derives from a human donor with COVID-19. This sample comprised cultured CD4+ T cells from blood, obtained after SARS-CoV-2 vaccination.

Here the CDR3 reads CATSGIAGGGTQYF. The CDR3 region has the DNA TGTGCCACCAGTGGGATAGCGGGGGGCGGAACCCAGTACTTC. This chain links TRBV24-1 with TRBJ2-5; 10 nucleotides line up with TRBD2. Germline CDR1 is KGHDR and CDR2 is SFDVKD. Germline trimming cut 5 bases from V and 8 bases from J; bases unmatched to any gene: 7. The CDR3 length is 14 residues.